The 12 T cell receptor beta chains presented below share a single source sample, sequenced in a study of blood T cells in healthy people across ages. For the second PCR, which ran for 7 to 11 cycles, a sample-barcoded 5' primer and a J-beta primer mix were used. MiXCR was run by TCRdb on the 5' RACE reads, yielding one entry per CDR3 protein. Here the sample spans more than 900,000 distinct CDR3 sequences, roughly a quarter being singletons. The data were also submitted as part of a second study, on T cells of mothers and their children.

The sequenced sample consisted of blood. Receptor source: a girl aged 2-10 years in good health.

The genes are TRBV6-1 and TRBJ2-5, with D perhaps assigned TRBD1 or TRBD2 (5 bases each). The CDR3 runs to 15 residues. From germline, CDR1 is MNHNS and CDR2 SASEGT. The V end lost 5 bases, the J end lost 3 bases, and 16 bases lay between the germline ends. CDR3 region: CASSQGTVLEETQYF. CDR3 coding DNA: TGTGCCAGCAGTCAAGGGACGGTACTGGAAGAGACCCAGTACTTC.

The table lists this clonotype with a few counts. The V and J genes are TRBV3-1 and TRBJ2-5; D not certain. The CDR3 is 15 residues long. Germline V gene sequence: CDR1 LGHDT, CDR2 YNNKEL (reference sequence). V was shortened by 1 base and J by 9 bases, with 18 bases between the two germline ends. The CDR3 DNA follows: TGTGCCAGCAGCCAAGCAGGCCTTTTCCCCGAGGCCCAGTACTTC. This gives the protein CASSQAGLFPEAQYF.

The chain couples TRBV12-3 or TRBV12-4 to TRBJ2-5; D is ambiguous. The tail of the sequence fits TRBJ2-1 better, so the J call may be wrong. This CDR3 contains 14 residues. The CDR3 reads CASSLLGRHNEQFF. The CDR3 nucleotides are TGTGCCAGCAGTTTATTAGGGCGGCACAATGAGCAGTTCTTC.

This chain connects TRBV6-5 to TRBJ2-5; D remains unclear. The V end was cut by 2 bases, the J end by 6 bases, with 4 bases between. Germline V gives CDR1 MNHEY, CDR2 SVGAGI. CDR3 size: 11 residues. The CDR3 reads CASSYGKTQYF. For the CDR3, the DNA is TGTGCCAGCAGTTACGGAAAGACCCAGTACTTC.

DNA of the CDR3: TGCGCCAGCAGCTGGGGGGGGTGGAATGAGCAGTTCTTC. It specifies CASSWGGWNEQFF. The genes are TRBV5-1 and TRBJ2-5, with 7 bases aligning to TRBD2. Near its end, the DNA agrees better with TRBJ2-1, so the J call may be wrong. The CDR3 contains 13 residues. Germline V gives CDR1 SGHRS, CDR2 YFSETQ.

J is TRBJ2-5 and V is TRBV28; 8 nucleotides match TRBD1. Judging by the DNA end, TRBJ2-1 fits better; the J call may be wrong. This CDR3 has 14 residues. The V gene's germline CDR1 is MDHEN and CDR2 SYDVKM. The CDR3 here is CASSLFSGGDEQFF. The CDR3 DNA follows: TGTGCCAGCAGTTTATTCTCAGGGGGCGATGAGCAGTTCTTC.

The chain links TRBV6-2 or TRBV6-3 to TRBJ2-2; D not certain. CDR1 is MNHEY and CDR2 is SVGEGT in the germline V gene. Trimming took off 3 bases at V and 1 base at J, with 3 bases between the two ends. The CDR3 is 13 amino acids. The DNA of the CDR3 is TGTGCCAGCAGTTATGTGAACACCGGGGAGCTGTTTTTT. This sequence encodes CASSYVNTGELFF.

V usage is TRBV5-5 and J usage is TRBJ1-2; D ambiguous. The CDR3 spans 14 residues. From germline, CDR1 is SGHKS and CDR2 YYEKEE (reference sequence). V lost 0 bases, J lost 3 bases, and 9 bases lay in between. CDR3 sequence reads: CASSLVMADYGYTF. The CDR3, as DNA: TGTGCCAGCAGCTTGGTCATGGCTGACTATGGCTACACCTTC.

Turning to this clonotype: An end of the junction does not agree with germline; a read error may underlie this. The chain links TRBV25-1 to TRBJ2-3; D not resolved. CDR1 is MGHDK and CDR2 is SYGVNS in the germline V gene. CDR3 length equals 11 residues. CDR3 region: CASRNTDTRYF. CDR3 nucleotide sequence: TGTGCCAGCAGAAACACAGATACGCGGTATTTT.

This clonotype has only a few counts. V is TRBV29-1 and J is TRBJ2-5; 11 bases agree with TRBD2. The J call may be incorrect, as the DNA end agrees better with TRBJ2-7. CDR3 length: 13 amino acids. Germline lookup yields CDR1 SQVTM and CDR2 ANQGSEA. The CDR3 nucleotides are TGCAGCGTTGTAGCGGGGGGGGTCTACGAGCAGTACTTC. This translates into CSVVAGGVYEQYF.

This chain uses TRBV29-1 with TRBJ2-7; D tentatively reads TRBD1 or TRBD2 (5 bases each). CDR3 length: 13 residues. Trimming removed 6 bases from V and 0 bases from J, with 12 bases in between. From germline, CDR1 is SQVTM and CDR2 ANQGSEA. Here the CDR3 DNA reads TGCAGCGTGAGGGGATTCCTCTCCTACGAGCAGTACTTC. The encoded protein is CSVRGFLSYEQYF.

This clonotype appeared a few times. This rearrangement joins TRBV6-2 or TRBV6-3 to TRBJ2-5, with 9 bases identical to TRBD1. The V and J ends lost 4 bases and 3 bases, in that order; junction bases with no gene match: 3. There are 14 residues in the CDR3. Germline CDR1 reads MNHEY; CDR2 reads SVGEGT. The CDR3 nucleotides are TGTGCCAGCAGTTGGGACAGGGAAGAAGAGACCCAGTACTTC. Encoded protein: CASSWDREEETQYF.